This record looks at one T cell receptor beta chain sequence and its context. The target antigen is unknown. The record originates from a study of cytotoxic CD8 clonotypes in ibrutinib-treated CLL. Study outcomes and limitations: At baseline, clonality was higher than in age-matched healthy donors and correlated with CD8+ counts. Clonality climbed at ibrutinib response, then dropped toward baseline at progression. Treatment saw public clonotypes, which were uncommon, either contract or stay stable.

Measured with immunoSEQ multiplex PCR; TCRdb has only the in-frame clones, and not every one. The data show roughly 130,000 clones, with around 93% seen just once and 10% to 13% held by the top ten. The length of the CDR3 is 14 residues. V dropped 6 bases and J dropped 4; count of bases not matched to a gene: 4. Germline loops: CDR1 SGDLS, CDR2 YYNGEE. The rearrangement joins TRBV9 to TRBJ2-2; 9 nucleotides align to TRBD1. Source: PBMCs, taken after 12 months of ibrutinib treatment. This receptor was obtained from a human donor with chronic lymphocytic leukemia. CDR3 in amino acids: CASTGTGSTGELFF. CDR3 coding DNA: TGTGCCAGCACTGGGACAGGGTCCACCGGGGAGCTGTTTTTT.